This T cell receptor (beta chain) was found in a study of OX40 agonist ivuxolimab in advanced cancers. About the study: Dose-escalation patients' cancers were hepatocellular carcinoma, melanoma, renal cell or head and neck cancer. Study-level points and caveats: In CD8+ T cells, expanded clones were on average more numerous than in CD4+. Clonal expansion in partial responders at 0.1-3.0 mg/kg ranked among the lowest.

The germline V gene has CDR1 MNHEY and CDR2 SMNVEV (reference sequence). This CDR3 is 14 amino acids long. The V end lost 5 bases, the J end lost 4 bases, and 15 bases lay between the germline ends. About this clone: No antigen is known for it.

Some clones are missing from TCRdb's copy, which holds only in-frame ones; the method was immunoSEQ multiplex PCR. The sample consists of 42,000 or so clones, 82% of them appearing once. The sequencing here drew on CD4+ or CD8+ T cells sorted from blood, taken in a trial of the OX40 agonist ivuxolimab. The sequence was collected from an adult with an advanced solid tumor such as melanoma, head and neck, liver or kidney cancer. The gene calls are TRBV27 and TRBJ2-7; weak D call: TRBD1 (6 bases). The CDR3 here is CASSPGHFWYEQYF. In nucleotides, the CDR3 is TGTGCCAGCAGTCCGGGACATTTTTGGTACGAGCAGTACTTC.